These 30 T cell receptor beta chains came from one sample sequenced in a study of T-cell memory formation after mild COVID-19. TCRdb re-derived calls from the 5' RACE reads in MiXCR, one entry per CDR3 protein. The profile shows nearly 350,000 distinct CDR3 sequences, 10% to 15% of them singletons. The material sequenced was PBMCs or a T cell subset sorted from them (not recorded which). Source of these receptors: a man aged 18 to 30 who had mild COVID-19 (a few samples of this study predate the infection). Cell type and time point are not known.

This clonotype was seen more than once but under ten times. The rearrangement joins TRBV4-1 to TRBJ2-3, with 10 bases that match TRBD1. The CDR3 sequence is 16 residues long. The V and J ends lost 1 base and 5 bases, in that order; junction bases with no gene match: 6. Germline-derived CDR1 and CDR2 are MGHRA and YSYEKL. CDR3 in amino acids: CASSQGGTGVLDTQYF. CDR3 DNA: TGCGCCAGCAGCCAAGGGGGGACAGGGGTCCTAGATACGCAGTATTTT.

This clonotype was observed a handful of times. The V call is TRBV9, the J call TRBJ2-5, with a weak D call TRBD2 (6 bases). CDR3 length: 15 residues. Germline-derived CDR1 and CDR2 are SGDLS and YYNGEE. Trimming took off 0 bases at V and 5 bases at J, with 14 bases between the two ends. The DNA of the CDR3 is TGTGCCAGCAGCGTAGGCGACCGTGGAGGGGAGACCCAGTACTTC. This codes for CASSVGDRGGETQYF.

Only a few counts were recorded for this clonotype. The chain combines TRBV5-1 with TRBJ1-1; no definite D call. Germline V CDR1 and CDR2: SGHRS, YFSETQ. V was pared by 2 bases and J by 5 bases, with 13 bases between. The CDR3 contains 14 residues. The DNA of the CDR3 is TGCGCCAGCAGCTTTGGAAGTATGATAACTGAAGCTTTCTTT. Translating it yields CASSFGSMITEAFF. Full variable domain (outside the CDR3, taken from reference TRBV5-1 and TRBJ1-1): KAGVTQTPRYLIKTRGQQVTLSCSPISGHRSVSWYQQTPGQGLQFLFEYFSETQRNKGNFPGRFSGRQFSNSRSEMNVSTLELGDSALYLCASSFGSMITEAFFGQGTRLTVV.

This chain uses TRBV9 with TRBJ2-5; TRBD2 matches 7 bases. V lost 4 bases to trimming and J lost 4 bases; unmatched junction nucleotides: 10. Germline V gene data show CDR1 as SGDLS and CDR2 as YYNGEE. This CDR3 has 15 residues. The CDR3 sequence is CASSLGTGGGETQYF. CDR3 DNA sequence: TGTGCCAGCAGCCTCGGGACGGGGGGAGGAGAGACCCAGTACTTC.

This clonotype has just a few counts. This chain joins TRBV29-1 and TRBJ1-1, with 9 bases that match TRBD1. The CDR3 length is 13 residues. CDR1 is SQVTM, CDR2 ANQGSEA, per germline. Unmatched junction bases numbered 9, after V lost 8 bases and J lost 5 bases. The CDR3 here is CSLSGTGPTEAFF. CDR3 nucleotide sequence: TGCAGCTTATCCGGGACAGGGCCGACTGAAGCTTTCTTT.

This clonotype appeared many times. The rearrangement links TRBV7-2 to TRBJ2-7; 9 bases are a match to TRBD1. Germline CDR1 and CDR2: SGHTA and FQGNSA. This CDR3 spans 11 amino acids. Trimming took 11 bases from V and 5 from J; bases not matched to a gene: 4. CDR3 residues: CALGQGNEQYF. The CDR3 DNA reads TGTGCCCTTGGACAGGGGAACGAGCAGTACTTC.

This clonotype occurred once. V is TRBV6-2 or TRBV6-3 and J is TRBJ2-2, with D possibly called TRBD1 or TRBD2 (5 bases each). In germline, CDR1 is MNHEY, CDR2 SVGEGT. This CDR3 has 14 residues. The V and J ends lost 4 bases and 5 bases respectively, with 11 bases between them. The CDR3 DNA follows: TGTGCCAGCAGTTCTTTTGGGGGTACCGGGGAGCTGTTTTTT. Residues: CASSSFGGTGELFF.

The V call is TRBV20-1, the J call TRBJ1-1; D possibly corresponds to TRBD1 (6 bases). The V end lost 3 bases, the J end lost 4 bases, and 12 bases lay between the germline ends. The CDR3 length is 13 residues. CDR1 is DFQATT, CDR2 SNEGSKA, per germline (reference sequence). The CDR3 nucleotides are TGCAGTGCTAGCCGGGTCAGGGGCACTGAAGCTTTCTTT. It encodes CSASRVRGTEAFF.

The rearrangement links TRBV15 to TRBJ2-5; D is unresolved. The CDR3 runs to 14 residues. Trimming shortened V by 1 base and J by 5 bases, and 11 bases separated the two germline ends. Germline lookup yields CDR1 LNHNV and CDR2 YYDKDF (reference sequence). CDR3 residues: CATSRVGTQETQYF. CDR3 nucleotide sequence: TGTGCCACCAGCAGAGTCGGCACCCAGGAGACCCAGTACTTC.

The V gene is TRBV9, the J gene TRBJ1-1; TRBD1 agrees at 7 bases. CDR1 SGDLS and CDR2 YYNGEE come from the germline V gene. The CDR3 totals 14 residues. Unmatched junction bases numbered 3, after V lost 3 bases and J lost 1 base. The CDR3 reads CASSGGQENTEAFF. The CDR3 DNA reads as TGTGCCAGCAGCGGAGGACAGGAGAACACTGAAGCTTTCTTT.

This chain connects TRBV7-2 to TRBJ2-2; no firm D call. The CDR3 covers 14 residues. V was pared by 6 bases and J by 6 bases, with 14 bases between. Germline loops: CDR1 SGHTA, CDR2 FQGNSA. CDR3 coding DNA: TGTGCCAGCAGATACACCGCTGATGCCGGGGAGCTGTTTTTT. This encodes CASRYTADAGELFF.

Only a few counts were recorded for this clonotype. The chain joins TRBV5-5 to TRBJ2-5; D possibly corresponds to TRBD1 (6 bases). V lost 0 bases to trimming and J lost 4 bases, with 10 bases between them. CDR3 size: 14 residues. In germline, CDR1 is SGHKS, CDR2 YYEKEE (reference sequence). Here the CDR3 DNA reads TGTGCCAGCAGCTTGGGGACAGTAGGAGAGACCCAGTACTTC. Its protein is CASSLGTVGETQYF. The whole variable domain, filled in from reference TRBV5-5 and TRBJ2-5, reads DAGVTQSPTHLIKTRGQQVTLRCSPISGHKSVSWYQQVLGQGPQFIFQYYEKEERGRGNFPDRFSARQFPNYSSELNVNALLLGDSALYLCASSLGTVGETQYFGPGTRLLVL.

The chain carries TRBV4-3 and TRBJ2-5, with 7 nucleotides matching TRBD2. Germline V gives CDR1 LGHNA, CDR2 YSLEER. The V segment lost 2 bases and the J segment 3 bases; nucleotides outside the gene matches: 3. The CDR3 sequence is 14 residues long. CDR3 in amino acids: CASSQLGGKETQYF. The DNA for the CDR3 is TGCGCCAGCAGCCAACTGGGGGGGAAAGAGACCCAGTACTTC.

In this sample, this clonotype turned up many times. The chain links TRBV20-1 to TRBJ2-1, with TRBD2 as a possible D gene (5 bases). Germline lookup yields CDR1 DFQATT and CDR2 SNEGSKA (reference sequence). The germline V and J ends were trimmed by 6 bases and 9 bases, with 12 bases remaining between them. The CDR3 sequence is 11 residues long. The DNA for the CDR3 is TGCAGTGCCCCCTGGAGCGGTGAGCAGTTCTTC. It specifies CSAPWSGEQFF.

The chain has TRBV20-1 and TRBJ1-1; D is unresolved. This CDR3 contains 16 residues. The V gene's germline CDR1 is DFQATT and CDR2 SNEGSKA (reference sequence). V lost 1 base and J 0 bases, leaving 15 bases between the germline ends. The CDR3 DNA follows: TGCAGTGCTAGAGGTCTTAAGGGAGTTATGAACACTGAAGCTTTCTTT. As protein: CSARGLKGVMNTEAFF.

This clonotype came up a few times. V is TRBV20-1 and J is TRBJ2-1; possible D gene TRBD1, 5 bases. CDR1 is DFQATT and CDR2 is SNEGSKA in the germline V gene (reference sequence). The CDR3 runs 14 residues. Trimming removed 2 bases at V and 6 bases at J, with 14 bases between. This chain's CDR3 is CSARRQGLFNEQFF. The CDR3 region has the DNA TGCAGTGCTAGACGGCAGGGTCTTTTCAATGAGCAGTTCTTC.

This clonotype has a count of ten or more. DNA of the CDR3: TGCGCCAGCAGCGTCGAGGGTCGGAAAGAGACCCAGTACTTC. Its translation is CASSVEGRKETQYF. The chain carries TRBV5-1 and TRBJ2-5; tentatively, D is TRBD2 (5 bases). The CDR3 loop spans 14 amino acids. V gave up 4 bases and J gave up 3 bases, with 13 bases separating them. Germline lookup yields CDR1 SGHRS and CDR2 YFSETQ.

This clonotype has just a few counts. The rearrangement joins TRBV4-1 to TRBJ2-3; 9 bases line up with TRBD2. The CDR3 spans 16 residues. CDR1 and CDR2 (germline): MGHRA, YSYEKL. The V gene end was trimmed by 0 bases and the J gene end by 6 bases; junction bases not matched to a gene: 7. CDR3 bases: TGCGCCAGCAGCCAAGATCTGCGGGGGGGACCCGATACGCAGTATTTT. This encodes CASSQDLRGGPDTQYF.

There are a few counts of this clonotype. CDR3: CASSYLTGRLSTDTQYF. The CDR3 bases are TGTGCCAGCAGTTACTTAACAGGCCGTCTGTCCACAGATACGCAGTATTTT. This chain joins TRBV6-2 or TRBV6-3 and TRBJ2-3; possibly TRBD1 for D (5 bases). V was cut by 1 base and J by 2 bases, with 16 bases left in between. Germline V gives CDR1 MNHEY, CDR2 SVGEGT. This CDR3 contains 17 residues.

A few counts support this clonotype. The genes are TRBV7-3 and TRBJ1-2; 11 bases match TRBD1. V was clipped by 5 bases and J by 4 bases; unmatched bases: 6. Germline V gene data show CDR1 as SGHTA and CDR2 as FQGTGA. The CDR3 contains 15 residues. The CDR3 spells CASSQTDRGPYGYTF. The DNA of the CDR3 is TGTGCCAGCAGCCAGACGGACAGGGGGCCCTATGGCTACACCTTC. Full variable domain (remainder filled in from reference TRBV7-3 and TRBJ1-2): GAGVSQTPSNKVTEKGKYVELRCDPISGHTALYWYRQSLGQGPEFLIYFQGTGAADDSGLPNDRFFAVRPEGSVSTLKIQRTERGDSAVYLCASSQTDRGPYGYTFGSGTRLTVV.

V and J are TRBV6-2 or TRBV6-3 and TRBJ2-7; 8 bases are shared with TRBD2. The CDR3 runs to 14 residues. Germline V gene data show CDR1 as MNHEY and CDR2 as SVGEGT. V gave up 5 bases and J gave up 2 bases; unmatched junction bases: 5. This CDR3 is CASSDRRGAYEQYF. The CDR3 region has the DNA TGTGCCAGCAGTGATAGGCGGGGGGCCTACGAGCAGTACTTC.

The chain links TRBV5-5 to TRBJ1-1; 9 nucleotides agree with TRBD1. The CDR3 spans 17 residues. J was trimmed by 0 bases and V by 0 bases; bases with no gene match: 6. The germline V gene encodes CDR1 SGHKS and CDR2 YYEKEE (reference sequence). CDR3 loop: CASSLAGTGLMNTEAFF. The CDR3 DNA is TGTGCCAGCAGCTTGGCCGGGACAGGGCTAATGAACACTGAAGCTTTCTTT.

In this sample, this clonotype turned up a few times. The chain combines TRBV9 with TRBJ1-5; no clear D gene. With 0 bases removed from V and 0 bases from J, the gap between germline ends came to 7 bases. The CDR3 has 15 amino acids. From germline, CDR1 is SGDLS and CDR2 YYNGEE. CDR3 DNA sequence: TGTGCCAGCAGCGTAGGAGTCTATAGCAATCAGCCCCAGCATTTT. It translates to CASSVGVYSNQPQHF. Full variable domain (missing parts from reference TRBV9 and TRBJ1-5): DSGVTQTPKHLITATGQRVTLRCSPRSGDLSVYWYQQSLDQGLQFLIQYYNGEERAKGNILERFSAQQFPDLHSELNLSSLELGDSALYFCASSVGVYSNQPQHFGDGTRLSIL.

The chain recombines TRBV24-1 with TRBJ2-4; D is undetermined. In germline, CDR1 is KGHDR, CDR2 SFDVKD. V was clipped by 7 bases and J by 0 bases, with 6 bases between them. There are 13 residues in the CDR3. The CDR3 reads CATSFLAKNIQYF. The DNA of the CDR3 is TGTGCCACCAGCTTTCTAGCCAAAAACATTCAGTACTTC.

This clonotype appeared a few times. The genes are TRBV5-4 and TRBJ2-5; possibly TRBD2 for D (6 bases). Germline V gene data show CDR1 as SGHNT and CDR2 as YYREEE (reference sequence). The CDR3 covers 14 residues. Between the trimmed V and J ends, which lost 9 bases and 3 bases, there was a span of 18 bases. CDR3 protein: CATAGRGDKETQYF. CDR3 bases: TGTGCCACCGCCGGGCGGGGAGATAAAGAGACCCAGTACTTC. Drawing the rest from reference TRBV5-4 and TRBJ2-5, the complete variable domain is ETGVTQSPTHLIKTRGQQVTLRCSSQSGHNTVSWYQQALGQGPQFIFQYYREEENGRGNFPPRFSGLQFPNYSSELNVNALELDDSALYLCATAGRGDKETQYFGPGTRLLVL.

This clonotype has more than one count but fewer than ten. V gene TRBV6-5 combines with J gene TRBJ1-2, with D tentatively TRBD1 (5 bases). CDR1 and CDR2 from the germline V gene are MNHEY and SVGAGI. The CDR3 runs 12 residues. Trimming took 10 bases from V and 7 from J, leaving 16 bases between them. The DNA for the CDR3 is TGTGCCATCACGCCAGGGTACGGTGGCTACACCTTC. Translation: CAITPGYGGYTF.

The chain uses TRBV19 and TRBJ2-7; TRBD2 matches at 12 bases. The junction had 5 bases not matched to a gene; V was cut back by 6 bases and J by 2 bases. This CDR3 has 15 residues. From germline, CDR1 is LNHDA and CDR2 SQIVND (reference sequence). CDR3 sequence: CASSPSSGGAYEQYF. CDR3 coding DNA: TGTGCCAGTAGCCCCTCTAGCGGGGGGGCCTACGAGCAGTACTTC.

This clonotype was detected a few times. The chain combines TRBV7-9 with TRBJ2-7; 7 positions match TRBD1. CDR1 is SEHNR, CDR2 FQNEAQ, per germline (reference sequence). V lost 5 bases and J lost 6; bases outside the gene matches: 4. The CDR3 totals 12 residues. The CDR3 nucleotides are TGTGCCAGCAGCCCAGGGACAGCCGAGCAGTACTTC. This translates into CASSPGTAEQYF.

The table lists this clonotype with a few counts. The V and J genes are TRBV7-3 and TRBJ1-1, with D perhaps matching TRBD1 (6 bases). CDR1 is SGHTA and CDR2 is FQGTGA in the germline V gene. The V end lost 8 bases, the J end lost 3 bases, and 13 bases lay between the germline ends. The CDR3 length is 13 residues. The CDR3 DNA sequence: TGTGCCAGCGGACAGACAGTTTACACTGAAGCTTTCTTT. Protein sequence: CASGQTVYTEAFF.

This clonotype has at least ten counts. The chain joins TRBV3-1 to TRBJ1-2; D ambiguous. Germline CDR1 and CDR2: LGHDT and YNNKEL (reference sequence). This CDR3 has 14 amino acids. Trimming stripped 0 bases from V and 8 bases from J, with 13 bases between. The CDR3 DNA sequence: TGTGCCAGCAGCCAAGACAGTCTTTATAGCGGCTACACCTTC. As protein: CASSQDSLYSGYTF.